In its sample, the clone carrying this T cell receptor (beta chain) was seen a few times. This specimen belongs to a study of blood T cell repertoires in COVID-19. Background on the study: Sites in the United States, Italy and Spain provided acute and convalescent COVID-19 samples.

Original analysis: The assay estimated nucleated cells by amplifying reference gene primers. Measured with immunoSEQ multiplex PCR; TCRdb has only the in-frame clones, and not every one. The DNA was the basis for D and trimming; V, J and clone size are from that table. The sample includes approximately 240,000 clones, about 83% of them seen just once. This CDR3 has 12 residues. V was pared by 5 bases and J by 3 bases, with 8 bases between. The germline gives CDR1 SGHAT, CDR2 FQDESV (reference sequence). V is TRBV11-1 and J is TRBJ2-7, with a tentative D call TRBD1 (6 bases). The sequencing sample was made of peripheral blood. The receptor was derived from a human donor in a cohort sampled during active COVID-19. CDR3 coding DNA: TGTGCCAGCAGCCCGGACAGCTACGAGCAGTACTTC. Translated, it gives CASSPDSYEQYF.